The clone carrying this T cell receptor beta chain was observed many times. The sample comes from a study of CD8 T cells in ankylosing spondylitis. TCRdb processed the 5' RACE reads anew with MiXCR; each CDR3 protein has one entry. This table holds about 140,000 distinct CDR3 sequences, roughly 8% found once. Trimming at V came to 3 bases and at J to 8 bases, leaving 3 bases not matched to a gene. Germline loops: CDR1 WSHSY, CDR2 SAAADI. This CDR3 is built from 15 residues. This rearrangement joins TRBV10-2 to TRBJ2-1; 14 bases match TRBD2. The sample comprised synovial fluid, either unsorted or a sorted T cell fraction (not recorded which). The clonotype originates from a male donor with ankylosing spondylitis. In DNA form, the CDR3 reads TGCGCCAGCAGTGATGGACTAGCGGGAGGTTATGAGCAGTTCTTC. Encoded protein: CASSDGLAGGYEQFF.